This TCR beta chain stems from a study of sequential checkpoint blockade in melanoma. Overall study: Randomization was 1:1 between first-line nivolumab→ipilimumab and ipilimumab→nivolumab. Each arm's sequence ended with maintenance nivolumab.

Treatment reported: randomized to nivolumab then ipilimumab (arm A) or the reverse (arm B). Patients had received no earlier DNA-damaging chemotherapy. PBMC sorting kept live CD3+CD8+ cells without CD19 or CD56. The table came from immunoSEQ multiplex PCR; TCRdb's copy has only in-frame clones and leaves some out. The sample has roughly 5,100 clones, 60% to 80% seen once; the top ten hold 56%. This CDR3 is built from 16 residues. Germline V lookup: CDR1 SGDLS, CDR2 YYNGEE. Trimming took 0 bases from V and 4 from J, leaving 17 bases between them. This TCR derives from a human donor with melanoma. This chain uses TRBV9 with TRBJ2-7, with D possibly TRBD1 on 6 matching bases. The sample here was CD8+ T cells sorted from blood (inferred from file names), taken from a patient given nivolumab and ipilimumab in sequence. CDR3 DNA: TGTGCCAGCAGCGTAGCGTCGGCAGGGGCGCATTACGAGCAGTACTTC. It codes for CASSVASAGAHYEQYF.